The 18 T cell receptor beta chains in this list originate from one sample, sequenced in a study of T-cell memory formation after mild COVID-19. TCRdb re-called the 5' RACE reads through MiXCR, storing one row per CDR3 protein. The sample holds about 210,000 distinct CDR3 sequences; about 10% are singletons and the top ten take approximately 3%. Sample: PBMCs or a T cell subset sorted from them (not recorded which). The receptors derive from a man aged 18 to 30 who had mild COVID-19 (a few samples of this study predate the infection). Cell type and time point are not known.

The genes are TRBV4-1 and TRBJ2-1; D remains ambiguous. The CDR3 has 17 residues. Germline CDR1 reads MGHRA; CDR2 reads YSYEKL. Trimming shortened V by 0 bases and J by 5 bases, and 17 bases separated the two germline ends. This chain's CDR3 is CASSQDIGRIQDNEQFF. The CDR3 nucleotides are TGCGCCAGCAGCCAAGATATTGGCAGAATCCAGGACAATGAGCAGTTCTTC.

This clonotype appeared a few times. This chain uses TRBV11-2 with TRBJ2-3; 9 positions agree with TRBD1. Germline V gives CDR1 SGHAT, CDR2 FQNNGV. There are 16 residues in the CDR3. V trimming: 4 bases; J trimming: 2 bases; junction bases outside the gene matches: 7. The CDR3 DNA reads as TGTGCCAGCAGCTCGGGACAGGGATGGGACACAGATACGCAGTATTTT. The encoded protein is CASSSGQGWDTDTQYF.

V is TRBV4-3 and J is TRBJ1-6; possibly TRBD1 for D (6 bases). Trimming stripped 0 bases from V and 9 bases from J, with 15 bases between. Per germline, CDR1 LGHNA and CDR2 YSLEER. The CDR3 consists of 16 residues. The CDR3 nucleotides are TGCGCCAGCAGCCAAGAGTCGGGGCAGGGGTTTTCACCCCTCCACTTT. Amino acids: CASSQESGQGFSPLHF.

This clonotype was seen ten or more times. V is TRBV12-3 or TRBV12-4 and J is TRBJ2-7; no firm D call. The CDR3 is made up of 13 amino acids. V lost 1 base to trimming and J lost 4 bases, with 8 bases between them. DNA of the CDR3: TGTGCCAGCAGTTTAGGACAACTTTACGAGCAGTACGTC. Translation: CASSLGQLYEQYV.

This clonotype came up a few times. The chain is built from TRBV12-3 or TRBV12-4 and TRBJ1-5; the match to TRBD1 covers 7 bases. The CDR3 length is 15 residues. V lost 6 bases, J lost 0 bases, and 5 bases stayed unmatched. The CDR3 loop is CASRVGTASNQPQHF. The CDR3 DNA is TGTGCCAGCAGGGTCGGGACAGCTAGCAATCAGCCCCAGCATTTT.

The chain is built from TRBV20-1 and TRBJ2-3, with 8 nucleotides matching TRBD2. The germline V gene has CDR1 DFQATT and CDR2 SNEGSKA (reference sequence). The CDR3 is made up of 14 amino acids. Trimming took 3 bases from V and 0 from J; bases not matched to a gene: 2. CDR3 sequence (DNA): TGCAGTGCTAGTAGCGGGGCCAGCACAGATACGCAGTATTTT. This encodes CSASSGASTDTQYF.

The genes are TRBV6-6 and TRBJ1-5, with 9 positions matching TRBD1. Unmatched junction bases numbered 6, after V lost 8 bases and J lost 7 bases. The CDR3 covers 13 residues. Germline-derived CDR1 and CDR2 are MNHNY and SVGAGI (reference sequence). The CDR3 DNA reads TGTGCCAGCGGACAGGGGTTAGACCAGCCCCAGCATTTT. This translates into CASGQGLDQPQHF.

The chain employs TRBV20-1 and TRBJ2-5; D is possibly TRBD1 (6 bases). CDR3 length: 15 amino acids. The germline V gene encodes CDR1 DFQATT and CDR2 SNEGSKA (reference sequence). Trimming removed 1 base from V and 1 base from J, with 13 bases in between. In DNA form, the CDR3 reads TGCAGTGCTAGAGGCGTGAGGGACACCCAAGAGACCCAGTACTTC. This codes for CSARGVRDTQETQYF.

This clonotype has a handful of counts. The chain employs TRBV7-8 and TRBJ2-5; D remains unclear. Trimming removed 5 bases from V and 7 bases from J, with 14 bases in between. The CDR3 totals 13 residues. Germline V lookup: CDR1 SGHVS, CDR2 FQNEAQ. The CDR3 sequence: CASSPERLGTQYF. CDR3 DNA sequence: TGTGCCAGCAGCCCCGAACGCCTAGGGACCCAGTACTTC.

This clonotype was detected many times. The chain couples TRBV2 to TRBJ2-7; D is uncertain. This CDR3 has 12 residues. V lost 6 bases and J lost 3, with 9 bases in between. CDR1 and CDR2 from the germline V gene are SNHLY and FYNNEI. As DNA, the CDR3 is TGTGCCAGCAGCCCTATTGGCTACGAGCAGTACGTC. This encodes CASSPIGYEQYV.

This clonotype was detected many times. The chain has TRBV5-1 and TRBJ2-3; D is perhaps TRBD2 (6 bases). Germline V gene data show CDR1 as SGHRS and CDR2 as YFSETQ. Trimming shortened V by 4 bases and J by 2 bases, and 17 bases separated the two germline ends. The CDR3 spans 16 residues. The chain's CDR3 is CASSVGLLASTDTQYF. The CDR3 DNA reads as TGCGCCAGCAGCGTGGGACTCCTGGCTTCCACAGATACGCAGTATTTT.

The chain uses TRBV29-1 and TRBJ2-5; TRBD1 is a possible D gene (6 bases). V lost 1 base to trimming and J lost 6 bases, with 12 bases between them. Looked up from germline, CDR1 is SQVTM and CDR2 is ANQGSEA. This CDR3 spans 13 amino acids. As DNA, the CDR3 is TGCAGCGTTGAAGGGCAGGGGCGTCAGACCCAGTACTTC. Translated: CSVEGQGRQTQYF.

The sample holds a few counts of this clonotype. This sequence joins TRBV4-1 and TRBJ1-2; no reliable D call. The CDR3 extends over 14 amino acids. Germline V lookup: CDR1 MGHRA, CDR2 YSYEKL. V lost 0 bases and J 4 bases, leaving 9 bases between the germline ends. DNA for the CDR3: TGCGCCAGCAGCCAAGAGCGGCTCCTCTATGGCTACACCTTC. It specifies CASSQERLLYGYTF.

This chain links TRBV4-2 with TRBJ2-5, with a possible D match to TRBD1 (6 bases). Trimming took 2 bases from V and 5 from J, leaving 9 bases between them. Germline loops: CDR1 LGHNA, CDR2 YNFKEQ. CDR3 length: 13 amino acids. The CDR3 DNA reads as TGTGCCAGCAGCCAACTAGGGGGTGAGACCCAGTACTTC. It codes for CASSQLGGETQYF.

Only a few counts were recorded for this clonotype. V gene TRBV6-2 or TRBV6-3 combines with J gene TRBJ2-3; no clear D gene. Germline lookup yields CDR1 MNHEY and CDR2 SVGEGT. V shed 0 bases and J shed 3 bases, with 7 bases lying between them. The CDR3 is made up of 14 amino acids. The CDR3 protein is CASSYSIPTDTQYF. CDR3 sequence (DNA): TGTGCCAGCAGTTACTCGATTCCAACAGATACGCAGTATTTT.

This chain connects TRBV7-2 to TRBJ1-1, with no clear D. CDR1 and CDR2 (germline): SGHTA, FQGNSA. The CDR3 has 13 amino acids. The ends were cut back, 0 bases at V and 7 bases at J, with 9 bases in the middle. The CDR3 DNA reads as TGTGCCAGCAGCTTAGCGCGGATAAGTGAAGCTTTCTTT. Encoded protein: CASSLARISEAFF. The full variable domain, its missing parts supplied by reference TRBV7-2 and TRBJ1-1, is GAGVSQSPSNKVTEKGKDVELRCDPISGHTALYWYRQSLGQGLEFLIYFQGNSAPDKSGLPSDRFSAERTGGSVSTLTIQRTQQEDSAVYLCASSLARISEAFFGQGTRLTVV.

This sequence joins TRBV6-4 and TRBJ2-5, with a possible D match to TRBD2 (6 bases). From germline, CDR1 is MRHNA and CDR2 SNTAGT. There are 13 residues in the CDR3. The V end was cut by 2 bases, the J end by 5 bases, with 9 bases between. CDR3 sequence: CASSDKGRETQYF. CDR3 DNA sequence: TGTGCCAGCAGTGACAAAGGGAGGGAGACCCAGTACTTC.

The genes are TRBV2 and TRBJ1-5; no clear D. The CDR3 totals 14 residues. The germline V and J ends were trimmed by 2 bases and 7 bases, with 12 bases remaining between them. Germline V gene lookup returns CDR1 SNHLY and CDR2 FYNNEI. CDR3 region: CASSESSSRQPQHF. The CDR3 DNA follows: TGTGCCAGCAGTGAAAGTAGCTCGCGCCAGCCCCAGCATTTT.